A single sample gave rise to the 2 T cell receptor beta chains below, sequenced in a study of T cells in Graves' hyperthyroidism and ophthalmopathy. From RNA transcripts, TCR beta CDR3 regions were amplified. A first-round RT-PCR of the TCR CDR3 used the HTBI primer set. TCRdb reprocessed the multiplex PCR reads with MiXCR, giving one entry per CDR3 protein. The data hold roughly 580,000 distinct CDR3 sequences, with 46% observed a single time. The specimen sequenced was peripheral blood or thyroid tissue (not recorded which). The receptors were gathered from a woman between 18 and 30 years old with Graves' hyperthyroidism.

In this sample, this clonotype turned up a few times. A junction end diverges from the germline sequence, so it may reflect a read error. This chain links TRBV5-1 with TRBJ2-7; TRBD2 aligns across 10 bases. The V gene's germline CDR1 is SGHRS and CDR2 YFSETQ. The CDR3 is 14 residues long. In DNA form, the CDR3 reads TGTGCCAGCAGCCAGCGGGAGGGCCCCTACGAGCAGTACTTC. This codes for CASSQREGPYEQYF.

The V gene is TRBV10-3, the J gene TRBJ1-6; a possible D gene is TRBD1 (5 bases). V gave up 7 bases and J gave up 8 bases, with 9 bases separating them. This CDR3 is 12 amino acids long. CDR1 and CDR2 from the germline V gene are ENHRY and SYGVKD. CDR3 protein: CAITGRDSPLHF. CDR3 nucleotide sequence: TGTGCCATCACCGGCAGGGATTCACCCCTCCACTTT.